The table lists the clone carrying this TCR beta chain with a few counts. The target antigen is unknown. The sample comes from a study of cytomegalovirus exposure and HLA in healthy donors. At the level of the study: In terms of ancestry, the Caucasian-associated cluster contained around four fifths of the approximately 400 genotyped donors.

Germline-derived CDR1 and CDR2 are MDHEN and SYDVKM. This CDR3 spans 16 amino acids. V shed 2 bases, J shed 6 bases, and the junction held 7 bases outside the gene matches. Broader study findings: As a later analysis showed, a missense DCLRE1C variant was linked to trimming of TCR beta V- and J-genes.

The PCR employed 60 Vbeta primers together with 13 Jbeta primers. Sequencing used immunoSEQ multiplex PCR; TCRdb keeps in-frame clones, though not all of them. The data contain some 190,000 clones, roughly four fifths of them singletons. The source of this sequence is a man between 18 and 29 years old in good health and CMV-seronegative. The genes are TRBV28 and TRBJ2-5, with TRBD2 matching over 12 bases. The source material was PBMCs. The CDR3 region is CASSLGASGRGKTQYF. The DNA for the CDR3 is TGTGCCAGCAGTTTAGGGGCTAGCGGGAGGGGAAAGACCCAGTACTTC.